This TCR beta chain was sequenced during a study of T cell responses to AZD1222 COVID-19 vaccine. The CDR3 has 15 amino acids. V lost 5 bases, J lost 8 bases, and 6 bases stayed unmatched. Germline-derived CDR1 and CDR2 are SGHTA and FQGNSA. It was second doses at about 4 or about 12 weeks that were pooled. Study-wide points: Among spike-specific TCRs, nearly half reportedly target unmutated variant regions. None of the repertoires were sampled until the peak T cell response had passed.

Data came from immunoSEQ multiplex PCR; TCRdb stores just in-frame clones and leaves some out. The sample contains roughly 180,000 clones, under 95% of which appear only once. About this clone: Its target is unknown.

The source is an adult who received the AZD1222 COVID-19 vaccine. This material consisted of peripheral blood, taken 28 days after the second AZD1222 dose. This chain connects TRBV7-2 to TRBJ2-2; TRBD2 agrees at 12 bases. DNA of the CDR3: TGTGCCAGCAGCCCGACTAGCGGGGGATCGGGGGAGCTGTTTTTT. It is translated as CASSPTSGGSGELFF.